This T cell receptor beta chain originates from a study of T-cell memory formation after mild COVID-19. Overall study context: Largely, the TCR clusters proved donor specific. Study-wide results and limits: SARS-CoV-2 specificity of second-wave clones peaking day 37 was unconfirmed. Cross-reactive memory appears to have joined, as suggested by some responding clones showing up in pre-infection memory.

TCRdb re-called the 5' RACE reads through MiXCR, storing one row per CDR3 protein. The sample includes under 15,000 distinct CDR3 sequences, roughly 16% seen only once; the top ten take around 53%. The length of the CDR3 is 16 residues. Trimming took off 4 bases at V and 1 base at J, with 14 bases between the two ends. This clonotype has a single count. Its antigen is not known. The TCR sequence derives from a man aged 18 to 30 who had mild COVID-19 (a few samples of this study predate the infection). Cell type and time point are not known. The specimen sequenced was PBMCs or a T cell subset sorted from them (not recorded which). This chain joins TRBV12-3 or TRBV12-4 and TRBJ1-5; D is undetermined. The CDR3 bases are TGTGCCAGCAGTTATTTAGGTGGGGAAAGCAATCAGCCCCAGCATTTT. It encodes CASSYLGGESNQPQHF.